This T cell receptor (beta chain) was sequenced for a study of Graves' ophthalmopathy and Graves' hyperthyroidism. Points from the study as a whole: Among thyroid clonotypes expanded above 0.001 frequency, most also appeared in blood.

V was cut by 1 base and J by 3 bases, with 16 bases left in between. Germline V CDR1 and CDR2: MNHNS, SASEGT. The CDR3 extends over 16 amino acids. TCR beta CDR3 regions were amplified from RNA transcripts. Second-round multiplex PCR came after first-round RT-PCR with HTBI primers. TCRdb reprocessed the multiplex PCR reads via MiXCR and lists one record per CDR3 protein. The data hold about 370,000 distinct CDR3 sequences, with roughly 17% observed a single time. In the case of this clonotype: Its antigen is undetermined.

The sequencing sample was made of peripheral blood. The receptor was derived from an adult woman with stable Graves' hyperthyroidism. This sequence joins TRBV6-1 and TRBJ2-7, with D maybe TRBD2 (6 bases). The DNA of the CDR3 is TGTGCCAGCAGTGAAGGGGTACGGGGGTTTCTCTACGAGCAGTACTTC. Translation: CASSEGVRGFLYEQYF.